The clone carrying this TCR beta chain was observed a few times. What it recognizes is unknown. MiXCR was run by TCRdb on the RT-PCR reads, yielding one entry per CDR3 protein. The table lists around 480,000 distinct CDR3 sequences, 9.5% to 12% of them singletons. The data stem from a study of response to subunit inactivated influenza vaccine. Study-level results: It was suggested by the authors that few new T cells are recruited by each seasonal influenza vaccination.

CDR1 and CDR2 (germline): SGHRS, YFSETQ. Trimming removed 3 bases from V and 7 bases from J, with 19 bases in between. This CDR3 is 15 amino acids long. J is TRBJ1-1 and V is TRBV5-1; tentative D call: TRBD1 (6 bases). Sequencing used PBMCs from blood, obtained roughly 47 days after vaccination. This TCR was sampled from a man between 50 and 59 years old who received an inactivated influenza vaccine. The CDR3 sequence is CASSSFGRGGVEAFF. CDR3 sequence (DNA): TGCGCCAGCAGCTCTTTTGGTCGAGGGGGTGTTGAAGCTTTCTTT.